These 19 T cell receptor beta chains were all obtained from the same sample, sequenced in a study of blood T cell repertoires in COVID-19. TCRdb's copy holds only in-frame clones and misses some; the assay was immunoSEQ multiplex PCR. The data contain 200,000 to 250,000 clones, nearly 85% of them singletons. The source material was peripheral blood. Every receptor here comes from a woman between 25 and 40 years old with COVID-19, enrolled during active disease.

The genes are TRBV12-5 and TRBJ1-1; D remains ambiguous. CDR3 size: 13 residues. Germline CDR1 is LGHNT and CDR2 is FRNRAP. Between the trimmed V and J ends, which lost 7 bases and 5 bases, there was a span of 14 bases. CDR3 in amino acids: CASAPTVVTEAFF. The CDR3 nucleotides read TGTGCTAGTGCCCCCACGGTTGTGACTGAAGCTTTCTTT.

The rearrangement links TRBV7-9 to TRBJ2-1; 10 nucleotides match TRBD2. V dropped 5 bases and J dropped 8; count of bases not matched to a gene: 6. The CDR3 has 14 amino acids. CDR1 is SEHNR and CDR2 is FQNEAQ in the germline V gene (reference sequence). CDR3 protein: CASSAGLASHEQFF. DNA of the CDR3: TGTGCCAGCAGCGCGGGACTAGCGAGCCATGAGCAGTTCTTC.

This clone was seen a few times. This sequence joins TRBV3-1 (or the pseudogene TRBV3-2) and TRBJ2-1; TRBD2 aligns across 9 bases. This CDR3 comprises 15 residues. The V gene's germline CDR1 is LGHDT and CDR2 YNNKEL (reference sequence). Germline trimming cut 4 bases from V and 2 bases from J; bases unmatched to any gene: 3. The CDR3 is CASSPGTSTYNEQFF. The CDR3 DNA is TGTGCCAGCAGCCCAGGGACTAGCACCTACAATGAGCAGTTCTTC.

The J gene is TRBJ2-1, the V gene TRBV6-5, with a tentative D call TRBD2 (5 bases). The germline gives CDR1 MNHEY, CDR2 SVGAGI. The CDR3 runs to 14 residues. V lost 6 bases and J 5 bases, leaving 14 bases between the germline ends. The CDR3 sequence is CASRAAPANNEQFF. The CDR3 nucleotides are TGTGCCAGCAGAGCGGCCCCCGCGAACAATGAGCAGTTCTTC.

V is TRBV19 and J is TRBJ2-7; D may be TRBD2 (7 bases). Germline CDR1 and CDR2: LNHDA and SQIVND (reference sequence). The length of the CDR3 is 17 residues. V lost 4 bases, J lost 5 bases, and 24 bases lay in between. CDR3 bases: TGTGCCAGTAGTACAGGGGTTCTGGGGGGGTCGGGCGACGAGCAGTACTTC. Translated, it gives CASSTGVLGGSGDEQYF.

The rearrangement joins TRBV7-8 to TRBJ2-3; D is unclear. This CDR3 is 14 amino acids long. Trimming cost V 0 bases and J 5 bases, with 9 bases left between them. CDR1 and CDR2 (germline): SGHVS, FQNEAQ. CDR3 nucleotide sequence: TGTGCCAGCAGCTTAGCCGCAACGGGAGATACGCAGTATTTT. Residues: CASSLAATGDTQYF.

The chain has TRBV6-5 and TRBJ2-1; perhaps TRBD2 as D (5 bases). The ends were cut back, 2 bases at V and 1 base at J, with 9 bases in the middle. Germline assignment: CDR1 MNHEY and CDR2 SVGAGI. The CDR3 runs 15 residues. The CDR3 loop reads CASSYEGRSYNEQFF. The DNA of the CDR3 is TGTGCCAGCAGTTACGAGGGTCGGTCCTACAATGAGCAGTTCTTC.

The chain combines TRBV6-2 or TRBV6-3 with TRBJ2-2; D perhaps matches TRBD1 (5 bases). The germline gives CDR1 MNHEY, CDR2 SVGEGT. The CDR3 runs to 14 residues. V lost 0 bases and J 6 bases, leaving 8 bases between the germline ends. CDR3 sequence (DNA): TGTGCCAGCAGTTACTCCCAGGGTCCCGGGGAGCTGTTTTTT. It translates to CASSYSQGPGELFF.

The V gene is TRBV11-1, the J gene TRBJ1-6; D unresolved. This CDR3 has 16 amino acids. CDR1 and CDR2 (germline): SGHAT, FQDESV (reference sequence). V dropped 3 bases and J dropped 0 bases, with 9 bases sitting between them. The CDR3 coding sequence is TGTGCCAGCAGCTTGGGTAGGAGCTCCTATAATTCACCCCTCCACTTT. This translates into CASSLGRSSYNSPLHF.

This chain uses TRBV19 with TRBJ1-5; TRBD1 matches 12 bases. Per germline, CDR1 LNHDA and CDR2 SQIVND (reference sequence). The CDR3 extends over 14 amino acids. V dropped 5 bases and J dropped 7; count of bases not matched to a gene: 3. The CDR3 region has the DNA TGTGCCAGTAGTCCGGGGACAGGGGGCCAGCCCCAGCATTTT. It is translated as CASSPGTGGQPQHF.

The rearrangement links TRBV5-1 to TRBJ1-4; TRBD1 matches 9 bases. Per germline, CDR1 SGHRS and CDR2 YFSETQ. The CDR3 loop spans 14 amino acids. Trimming cost V 4 bases and J 7 bases; bases outside gene matches: 5. The CDR3 region has the DNA TGCGCCAGCAGCCATGGGACAGGGCTTGAAAAACTGTTTTTT. This gives the protein CASSHGTGLEKLFF.

The J gene is TRBJ1-6, the V gene TRBV4-1; possible D gene TRBD1, 6 bases. The CDR3 totals 17 residues. V lost 1 base and J lost 5, with 15 bases in between. Germline-derived CDR1 and CDR2 are MGHRA and YSYEKL. The CDR3 loop reads CASSQGEQGRNNSPLHF. DNA for the CDR3: TGCGCCAGCAGCCAAGGTGAGCAGGGGCGAAATAATTCACCCCTCCACTTT.

The chain carries TRBV7-2 and TRBJ1-4; D ambiguous. This CDR3 spans 13 amino acids. V lost 2 bases and J 7 bases, leaving 8 bases between the germline ends. Germline lookup yields CDR1 SGHTA and CDR2 FQGNSA. CDR3 loop: CASSLSSVEKLFF. In nucleotides, the CDR3 is TGTGCCAGCAGCTTAAGTTCGGTTGAAAAACTGTTTTTT. The entire variable domain, with the rest obtained from reference TRBV7-2 and TRBJ1-4, is as follows: GAGVSQSPSNKVTEKGKDVELRCDPISGHTALYWYRQSLGQGLEFLIYFQGNSAPDKSGLPSDRFSAERTGGSVSTLTIQRTQQEDSAVYLCASSLSSVEKLFFGSGTQLSVL.

CDR3 sequence (DNA): TGTGCCAGTAGTCCGGGACAGGCGGTGAGCCAGTACTTC. It translates to CASSPGQAVSQYF. The rearrangement links TRBV19 to TRBJ2-5, with 8 nucleotides matching TRBD1. V shed 5 bases, J shed 10 bases, and the junction held 9 bases outside the gene matches. This CDR3 contains 13 residues. The V gene's germline CDR1 is LNHDA and CDR2 SQIVND (reference sequence).

This clone has only a few counts. The V gene is TRBV6-2 or TRBV6-3, the J gene TRBJ1-5; 7 positions match TRBD1. The V gene end was trimmed by 4 bases and the J gene end by 4 bases; junction bases not matched to a gene: 10. Germline CDR1 and CDR2: MNHEY and SVGEGT. The CDR3 sequence is 16 residues long. CDR3 DNA: TGTGCCAGCAGTTTAGCGGCGGGGACAGCTAATCAGCCCCAGCATTTT. Amino acid sequence: CASSLAAGTANQPQHF.

The J gene is TRBJ1-1, the V gene TRBV6-2 or TRBV6-3, with TRBD1 as a possible D gene (6 bases). This CDR3 spans 14 amino acids. V was pared by 6 bases and J by 1 base, with 12 bases between. Germline assignment: CDR1 MNHEY and CDR2 SVGEGT. CDR3 sequence reads: CASSPTGPNTEAFF. The CDR3 DNA sequence: TGTGCCAGCAGCCCAACAGGGCCGAACACTGAAGCTTTCTTT.

The chain couples TRBV28 to TRBJ2-2; 7 bases align to TRBD1. This CDR3 contains 13 residues. Germline assignment: CDR1 MDHEN and CDR2 SYDVKM. V gave up 8 bases and J gave up 5 bases; unmatched junction bases: 5. For the CDR3, the DNA is TGTGCCAGCCATAACAGGGGAACCGGGGAGCTGTTTTTT. Translation: CASHNRGTGELFF.

The rearrangement links TRBV19 to TRBJ2-1; D perhaps matches TRBD2 (5 bases). V lost 5 bases and J 10 bases, leaving 24 bases between the germline ends. The CDR3 covers 16 residues. Per germline, CDR1 LNHDA and CDR2 SQIVND (reference sequence). The CDR3 bases are TGTGCCAGTAGTGCTCTCGGGCGGGCCTCGAATTCAGAGCAGTTCTTC. The encoded protein is CASSALGRASNSEQFF.

This clone was observed a few times. The chain combines TRBV10-2 with TRBJ2-5, with D unresolved. Trimming cost V 2 bases and J 1 base, with 5 bases left between them. The CDR3 extends over 13 amino acids. Per germline, CDR1 WSHSY and CDR2 SAAADI. This CDR3 reads CASSENSQETQYF. In nucleotides, the CDR3 is TGCGCCAGCAGTGAGAACAGCCAAGAGACCCAGTACTTC.